A single sample gave rise to the 8 T cell receptor beta chains below, sequenced in a study of human T cells and chemical hapten exposure. TCRdb processed the RACE reads anew with MiXCR; each CDR3 protein has one entry. The sample contains about 94,000 distinct CDR3 sequences, over 7.5% of which appear only once. Noted time point: patch test 2, 6 weeks after DPC sensitization. Sample treatment: therapeutic diphenylcyclopropenone sensitization with weekly scalp DPC. The sequencing here drew on whole blood, taken in connection with sensitization to the hapten diphenylcyclopropenone (DPC). Every receptor here comes from a woman in her 40s with alopecia areata. Some clones in this sample may be carry-over from other donors' samples.

V is TRBV28 and J is TRBJ1-6, with D hard to call. CDR1 MDHEN and CDR2 SYDVKM come from the germline V gene. The CDR3 is 14 residues long. V was shortened by 2 bases and J by 4 bases, with 6 bases between the two germline ends. The CDR3 DNA follows: TGTGCCAGCAGTTTAGTATCTTATAATTCACCCCTCCACTTT. Its translation is CASSLVSYNSPLHF.

This clonotype was seen ten or more times. The rearrangement links TRBV7-6 to TRBJ2-7; 7 bases agree with TRBD2. The CDR3 spans 14 residues. Germline V CDR1 and CDR2: SGHVS, FNYEAQ. With V trimmed by 4 bases and J by 2 bases, 5 bases remained unmatched. The CDR3 is CASSSLTSPYEQYF. The CDR3 DNA is TGTGCCAGCAGCTCGTTGACTAGCCCCTACGAGCAGTACTTC.

V gene TRBV18 combines with J gene TRBJ1-5, with D maybe TRBD1 (6 bases). V lost 2 bases and J 6 bases, leaving 8 bases between the germline ends. The CDR3 consists of 13 residues. Looked up from germline, CDR1 is KGHSH and CDR2 is LQKENI. CDR3: CASSPGGAQPQHF. In DNA form, the CDR3 reads TGTGCCAGCTCACCAGGGGGGGCTCAGCCCCAGCATTTT.

This clonotype was detected many times. The rearrangement links TRBV28 to TRBJ1-5; possibly TRBD1 for D (6 bases). The germline V gene encodes CDR1 MDHEN and CDR2 SYDVKM. V shed 5 bases and J shed 6 bases, with 8 bases lying between them. The CDR3 extends over 12 amino acids. The CDR3: CASSQGSQPQHF. The CDR3 nucleotides read TGTGCCAGCAGTCAGGGGAGTCAGCCCCAGCATTTT.

The chain combines TRBV4-1 with TRBJ2-7; TRBD2 matches at 10 bases. With 2 bases clipped from V and 3 bases from J, the junction kept 4 bases outside the gene matches. The CDR3 consists of 15 residues. The germline CDR1 and CDR2 sequences are MGHRA and YSYEKL. CDR3 sequence: CASSQLLAGLYEQYF. In nucleotides, the CDR3 is TGCGCCAGCAGCCAACTACTAGCGGGACTCTACGAGCAGTACTTC.

This clonotype was seen repeatedly, ten times or more. J is TRBJ2-7 and V is TRBV29-1; D unresolved. The CDR3 is 12 amino acids. Germline V gene sequence: CDR1 SQVTM, CDR2 ANQGSEA. CDR3 amino acids: CLGSTSSYEQYF. The CDR3 DNA reads as TGCCTAGGGTCCACGAGCTCCTACGAGCAGTACTTC.

This clonotype was recorded a few times. The chain links TRBV28 to TRBJ2-7; 7 nucleotides align to TRBD2. The CDR3 length is 14 residues. Germline CDR1 is MDHEN and CDR2 is SYDVKM. The V and J ends lost 6 bases and 4 bases, in that order; junction bases with no gene match: 9. In DNA, the CDR3 is TGTGCCAGCAGGCTATCCGGGACTAATTACGAGCAGTACTTC. Protein product: CASRLSGTNYEQYF.

The chain joins TRBV28 to TRBJ2-5, with 8 positions matching TRBD1. This CDR3 is built from 14 residues. Germline CDR1 reads MDHEN; CDR2 reads SYDVKM. The J segment lost 4 bases and the V segment lost 6 bases, leaving 7 bases of the junction unmatched. This CDR3 reads CASRGTGQGETQYF. The CDR3 nucleotides are TGTGCCAGCAGGGGGACAGGCCAGGGAGAGACCCAGTACTTC.